This T cell receptor beta chain was found in a study of T cells after yellow fever vaccination (dated by TCRdb to the late 2010s). A note on the overall study: The SMART-Seq v4 Ultra Low Input RNA kit was used to prepare libraries from fractions with low cell numbers. To track T-cell clones before and after primary and booster YFV17D yellow fever vaccination, bulk TCR alpha and beta repertoires were sequenced longitudinally. Two healthy male donors, one aged 18 to 30 and one aged 30 to 39 years, were included in the cohort. Blood was drawn at multiple timepoints before and after primary and secondary immunization, with bulk PBMC replicates and cell subsets isolated. Findings and caveats that apply to the study as a whole: Compared with the primary T-cell response, the secondary T-cell response was faster but weaker, reaching its peak on day 5 rather than on day 15. Because abundant contaminating clonotypes from the bulk population could be contained in FACS-sorted repertoires, computational filtering was required. After the booster, most of the clones that had expanded following primary vaccination were detected again (almost 98% of CD4 and roughly 88% of CD8), which suggests that memory was broadly maintained. Only two donors were included in the study, so the extent to which the findings can be generalized is limited. A small share of clonotypes occurred in both CD4 and CD8 compartments, likely arising from convergent recombination.

Reading the label with the study, this specimen's treatment or condition is: live attenuated yellow fever vaccine strain. A standard Ficoll-Paque protocol was used to isolate PBMCs from peripheral blood. CD4 and CD8 T-cell fractions were isolated with Dynabeads CD4 and CD8 positive selection kits. TriZol was used to extract RNA from bulk PBMCs, CD4 and CD8 fractions, and dextramer-positive and dextramer-negative fractions. CDR1 DFQATT and CDR2 SNEGSKA were looked up in the germline V gene (reference sequence). V drops 1 base and J drops 8 bases, leaving 11 bases in between. The CDR3 goes from the cysteine to the phenylalanine over 12 residues. Only the CDR3 DNA is retained, 36 bases long and in frame from the first base. This clonotype was recorded many times. No cognate antigen has been identified for it. One base away there is no much larger clone; base qualities are not given. Synthesis of TCR cDNA relied on 5'RACE template switching, a step that introduced a universal primer site along with unique molecular identifiers. Priming of cDNA synthesis was performed from both the TCR alpha and TCR beta constant segments. Library amplification involved two PCR steps, and the second step added sample barcodes and sequencing adapters. Sequencing of libraries was performed on Illumina HiSeq 2500 (2x100 bp) or NovaSeq (2x150 bp). In the original analysis: MIGEC was used to demultiplex reads and collapse the reads into UMI consensus sequences, and MiXCR was used for V(D)J alignment. Vaccine-responding clonotypes were defined with edgeR using replicate PBMC samples, requiring FDR below 0.01 and a log2 fold change above 5 up to day 15. Each bulk clonotype received a CD4 or CD8 identity based on whether the sequenced CD4 or CD8 repertoire contained that clonotype at higher abundance. TCRdb trimmed the raw reads at Q25, called clones with MiXCR and kept productive beta chains. For every CDR3 protein sequence, its rows merge into one entry that carries the most common genes and DNA. TCRdb, not the original authors, processed these V and J calls. The sample yields around 230,000 distinct CDR3 sequences; approximately 6.7% were counted once. Clones ranked in the top ten supply approximately 1% of the sample.

The V gene is TRBV20-1 and the J gene is TRBJ1-2; a confident D gene designation cannot be given. The sequenced sample was CD4+ T cells sorted from PBMCs, obtained on the day of the yellow fever booster vaccination. The clonotype comes from a man aged 30 to 39 who received the YFV17D yellow fever vaccine. The bases read TGCAGTGCTAGAGTTGTGGGGAAAGGCTACACCTTC. Its amino acids are CSARVVGKGYTF.